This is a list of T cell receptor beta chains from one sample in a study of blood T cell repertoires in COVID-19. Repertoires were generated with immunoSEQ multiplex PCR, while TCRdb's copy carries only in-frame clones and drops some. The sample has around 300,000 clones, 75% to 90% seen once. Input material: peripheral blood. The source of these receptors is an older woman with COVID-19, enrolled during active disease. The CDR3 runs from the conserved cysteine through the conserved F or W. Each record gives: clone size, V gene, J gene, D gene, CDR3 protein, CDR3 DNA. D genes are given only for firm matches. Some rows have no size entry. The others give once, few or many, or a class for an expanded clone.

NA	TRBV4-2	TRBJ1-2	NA	CASSVPGDTNYGYTF	TGTGCCAGCAGCGTTCCCGGGGACACGAACTATGGCTACACCTTC
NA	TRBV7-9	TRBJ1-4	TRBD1	CASRKQGAGEKLFF	TGTGCCAGCAGGAAACAGGGGGCGGGTGAAAAACTGTTTTTT
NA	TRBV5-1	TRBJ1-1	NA	CASSGGQGAFF	TGCGCCAGCAGCGGTGGACAAGGAGCTTTCTTT
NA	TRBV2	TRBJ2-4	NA	CASSERQPKPMAKNIQYF	TGTGCCAGCAGTGAGCGGCAGCCAAAGCCCATGGCCAAAAACATTCAGTACTTC
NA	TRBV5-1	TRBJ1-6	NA	CASSLGEFNSPLHF	TGCGCCAGCAGCTTGGGCGAGTTTAATTCACCCCTCCACTTT
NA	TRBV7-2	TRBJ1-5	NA	CASSLGRVVQPQHF	TGTGCCAGCAGCTTAGGGAGGGTAGTTCAGCCCCAGCATTTT
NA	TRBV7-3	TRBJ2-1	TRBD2	CASSTLLAGGLFF	TGTGCCAGCAGCACCCTACTAGCGGGGGGGCTTTTCTTC
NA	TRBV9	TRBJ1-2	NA	CASNTGKDAYYGYTF	TGTGCCAGCAACACCGGGAAGGACGCGTACTATGGCTACACCTTC
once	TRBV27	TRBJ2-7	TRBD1	CASSFGQGSYEQYF	TGTGCCAGCAGTTTCGGACAGGGTTCCTACGAGCAGTACTTC
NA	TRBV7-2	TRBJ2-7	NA	CASSLVQGSEQYF	TGTGCCAGCAGCTTAGTCCAGGGTAGCGAGCAGTACTTC
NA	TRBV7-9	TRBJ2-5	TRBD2	CASSQERGSYETQYF	TGTGCCAGCAGCCAAGAGCGGGGATCTTATGAGACCCAGTACTTC
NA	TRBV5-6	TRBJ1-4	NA	CASRGGQPNEKLFF	TGTGCCAGCAGGGGCGGACAGCCTAATGAAAAACTGTTTTTT
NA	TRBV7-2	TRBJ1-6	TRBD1	CASSRQGANSPLHF	TGTGCCAGCAGCAGACAGGGGGCGAATTCACCCCTCCACTTT
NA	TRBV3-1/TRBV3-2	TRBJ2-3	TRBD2	CASSQSLASGEDTQYF	TGTGCCAGCAGCCAATCGTTGGCTAGCGGGGAAGATACGCAGTATTTT
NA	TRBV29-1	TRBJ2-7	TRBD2	CSVGDYSYEQYF	TGCAGCGTGGGGGACTATTCCTACGAGCAGTACTTC
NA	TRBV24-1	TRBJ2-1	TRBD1	CATSPDRGAYNEQFF	TGTGCCACCAGTCCTGACAGGGGGGCCTACAATGAGCAGTTCTTC
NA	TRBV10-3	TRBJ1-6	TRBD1	CAISESNPGQYSPLHF	TGTGCCATCAGTGAGTCGAATCCGGGACAGTATTCACCCCTCCACTTT
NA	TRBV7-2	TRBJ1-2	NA	CASSFRRGYGYTF	TGTGCCAGCAGCTTCCGCAGGGGCTATGGCTACACCTTC
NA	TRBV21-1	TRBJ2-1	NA	CASSDPEGAGEQFF	TGTGCCAGCAGCGACCCTGAGGGGGCTGGGGAGCAGTTCTTC
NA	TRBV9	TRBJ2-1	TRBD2	CASSAGTSVNEQFF	TGTGCCAGCAGCGCCGGGACTAGCGTCAATGAGCAGTTCTTC
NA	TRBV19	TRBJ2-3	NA	CASSIAGADTQYF	TGTGCCAGTAGTATTGCGGGGGCCGATACGCAGTATTTT
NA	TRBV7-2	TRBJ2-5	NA	CASSLRWGEKETQYF	TGTGCCAGCAGCTTACGTTGGGGGGAGAAAGAGACCCAGTACTTC
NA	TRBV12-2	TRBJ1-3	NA	CASRHPEGLLGINSGNTIYF	TGTGCAAGTCGTCACCCCGAGGGCCTTCTGGGCATAAACTCTGGAAACACCATATATTTT
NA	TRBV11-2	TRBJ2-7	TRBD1	CASSSDLSTGVYEQYF	TGTGCCAGCAGCTCCGACCTCTCGACAGGGGTCTACGAGCAGTACTTC
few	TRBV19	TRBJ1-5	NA	CASTQGPQPQHF	TGTGCCAGTACACAGGGCCCTCAGCCCCAGCATTTT
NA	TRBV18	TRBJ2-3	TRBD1	CASSRDRAATDTQYF	TGTGCCAGCTCACGGGACAGGGCTGCAACAGATACGCAGTATTTT
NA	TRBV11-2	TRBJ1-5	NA	CASSLSSNQPQHF	TGTGCCAGCAGCTTATCAAGCAATCAGCCCCAGCATTTT
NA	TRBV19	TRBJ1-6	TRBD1	CASSPTGQGKGSPLHF	TGTGCCAGTAGCCCAACCGGACAGGGAAAGGGTTCACCCCTCCACTTT
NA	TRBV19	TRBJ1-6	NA	CASSISDGDNSPLHF	TGTGCCAGTAGTATATCGGACGGGGATAATTCACCCCTCCACTTT
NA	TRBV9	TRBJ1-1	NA	CASSVGFRGAEAFF	TGTGCCAGCAGCGTCGGTTTCCGAGGCGCTGAAGCTTTCTTT
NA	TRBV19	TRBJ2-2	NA	CASSSSGNTGELFF	TGTGCCAGTAGCTCTTCAGGCAACACCGGGGAGCTGTTTTTT
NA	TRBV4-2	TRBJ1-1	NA	CASSQEEGSTEAFF	TGTGCCAGCAGCCAAGAAGAGGGTAGCACTGAAGCTTTCTTT
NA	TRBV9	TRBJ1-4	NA	CASSVGLTNEKLFF	TGTGCCAGCAGCGTAGGGCTTACTAATGAAAAACTGTTTTTT
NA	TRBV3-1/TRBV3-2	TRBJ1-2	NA	CASSPMDSYGYTF	TGTGCCAGCAGCCCTATGGACAGCTATGGCTACACCTTC
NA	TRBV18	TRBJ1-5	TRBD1	CASSPGTGSNQPQHF	TGTGCCAGCTCACCCGGGACAGGGTCAAATCAGCCCCAGCATTTT
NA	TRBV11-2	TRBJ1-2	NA	CASSLGLSLELPNYGYTF	TGTGCCAGCAGCTTAGGGTTGTCCTTGGAGCTTCCTAACTATGGCTACACCTTC
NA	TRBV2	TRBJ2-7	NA	CAGVRDISYEQYF	TGTGCCGGAGTCCGGGACATCTCCTACGAGCAGTACTTC
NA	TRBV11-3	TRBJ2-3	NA	CASSLGLKDTQYF	TGTGCCAGCAGCTTAGGCCTAAAGGATACGCAGTATTTT
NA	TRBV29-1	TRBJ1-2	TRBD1	CSVDGTGGFIHGYTF	TGCAGCGTTGATGGGACAGGGGGTTTTATACATGGCTACACCTTC
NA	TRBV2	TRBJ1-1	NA	CASALSEGTSEAFF	TGTGCCAGCGCCCTATCGGAGGGTACGTCTGAAGCTTTCTTT
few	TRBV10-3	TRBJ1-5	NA	CAISGALSWPQHF	TGTGCCATCAGTGGGGCCCTCAGTTGGCCCCAGCATTTT
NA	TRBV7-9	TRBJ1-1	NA	CASSLYGTEAFF	TGTGCCAGCAGCTTATACGGCACTGAAGCTTTCTTT
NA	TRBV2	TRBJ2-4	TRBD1	CASSPQGDKNIQYF	TGTGCCAGCAGCCCTCAGGGGGACAAAAACATTCAGTACTTC
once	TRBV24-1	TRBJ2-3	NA	CATSALTDTDTQYF	TGTGCCACCAGTGCCTTGACAGACACAGATACGCAGTATTTT
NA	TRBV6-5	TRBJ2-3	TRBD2	CASSYLSGGSADTQYF	TGTGCCAGCAGTTACTTGAGCGGGGGGAGCGCAGATACGCAGTATTTT
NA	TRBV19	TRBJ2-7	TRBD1	CATLGQGGYEQYF	TGTGCCACCCTCGGACAGGGGGGGTACGAGCAGTACTTC
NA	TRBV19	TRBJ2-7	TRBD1	CASSLMGQRQSSYEQYF	TGTGCCAGTAGTCTCATGGGACAGCGGCAAAGCTCCTACGAGCAGTACTTC
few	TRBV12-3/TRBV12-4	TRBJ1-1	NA	CASSTPNRAEAFF	TGTGCCAGCAGCACCCCAAACAGGGCTGAAGCTTTCTTT
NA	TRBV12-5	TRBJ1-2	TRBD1	CASGLVPGTETNYGYTF	TGTGCTAGTGGTTTGGTACCCGGGACAGAGACTAACTATGGCTACACCTTC
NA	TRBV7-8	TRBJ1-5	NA	CASSLLGGRKNSNQPQHF	TGTGCCAGCAGCTTATTGGGAGGGCGAAAAAATAGCAATCAGCCCCAGCATTTT
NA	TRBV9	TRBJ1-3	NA	CASSVALTATSGNTIYF	TGTGCCAGCAGCGTAGCCCTAACAGCTACCTCTGGAAACACCATATATTTT
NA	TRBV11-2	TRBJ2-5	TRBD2	CASSLGGLAGGSQETQYF	TGTGCCAGCAGCTTAGGTGGCCTAGCGGGGGGGTCCCAAGAGACCCAGTACTTC
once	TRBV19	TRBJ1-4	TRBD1	CAKQNRGDEKLFF	TGTGCCAAACAAAACAGGGGTGATGAAAAACTGTTTTTT
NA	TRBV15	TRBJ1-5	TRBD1	CATSRDRSNQPQHF	TGTGCCACCAGCCGGGACAGGAGCAATCAGCCCCAGCATTTT
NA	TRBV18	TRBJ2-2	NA	CASSPPVPTGELFF	TGTGCCAGCTCACCGCCGGTTCCCACCGGGGAGCTGTTTTTT